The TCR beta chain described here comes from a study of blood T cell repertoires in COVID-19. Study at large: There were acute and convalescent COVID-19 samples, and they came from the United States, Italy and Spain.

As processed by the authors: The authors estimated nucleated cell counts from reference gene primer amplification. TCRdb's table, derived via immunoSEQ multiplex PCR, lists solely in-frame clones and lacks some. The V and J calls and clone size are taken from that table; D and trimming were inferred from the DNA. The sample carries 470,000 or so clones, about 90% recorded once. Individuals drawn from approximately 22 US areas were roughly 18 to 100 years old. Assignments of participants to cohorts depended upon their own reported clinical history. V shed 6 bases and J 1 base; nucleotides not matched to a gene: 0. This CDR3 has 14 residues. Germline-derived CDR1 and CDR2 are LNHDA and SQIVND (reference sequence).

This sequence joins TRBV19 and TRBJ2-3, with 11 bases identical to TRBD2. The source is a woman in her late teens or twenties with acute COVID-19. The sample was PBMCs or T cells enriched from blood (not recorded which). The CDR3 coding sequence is TGTGCCAGTAGACTAGCGGGAGGCACAGATACGCAGTATTTT. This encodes CASRLAGGTDTQYF.